This T cell receptor beta chain was captured by sequencing in a study of T cell repertoires in cytomegalovirus infection. Study-wide results and caveats: Individuals carrying CMV plus the relevant HLA were identified by cumulative frequency of public TCR beta families.

This clonotype was seen once. The antigen is unknown. Just one base apart from a much larger clone, this may be a read error. V was shortened by 6 bases and J by 0 bases, with 15 bases between the two germline ends. The CDR3 contains 16 residues. Germline CDR1 is LNHDA and CDR2 is SQIVND (reference sequence). From the reads, TCRdb called clonotypes with MiXCR, one entry per CDR3 protein. Of some 280,000 distinct CDR3 sequences listed, about 13% are singletons. Sequencing input: PBMCs. The sequence was collected from a human donor in good health (CMV status not recorded). Some clones in this sample may be carry-over from other donors' samples. The V and J genes are TRBV19 and TRBJ1-5; D not resolved. Here the CDR3 reads CASRDKRRNSNQPQHF. The CDR3 bases are TGTGCCAGTAGAGACAAGCGGCGCAATAGCAATCAGCCCCAGCATTTT. Filled out from reference TRBV19 and TRBJ1-5, the complete variable domain reads DGGITQSPKYLFRKEGQNVTLSCEQNLNHDAMYWYRQDPGQGLRLIYYSQIVNDFQKGDIAEGYSVSREKKESFPLTVTSAQKNPTAFYLCASRDKRRNSNQPQHFGDGTRLSIL.